This TCR beta chain came from a study of molecular identifiers for immune sequencing clone quantification. Study-wide results and caveats: Barcodes shared by identical TCR molecules could lead to underestimated sizes of highly expanded clones. Naive cells had under 1% of molecules in clones above 20 RNA copies, effectors over 99%.

CDR1 and CDR2 (germline): MNHEY, SVGAGI. Trimming removed 0 bases from V and 4 bases from J, with 12 bases in between. The CDR3 has 15 residues. Listed TCR primers and previously described methods were used for bulk TCR libraries. TCRdb re-called the PCR reads with MiXCR, one entry per CDR3 protein. The data contain 490,000 or so distinct CDR3 sequences, around 25% of them seen just once; the ten biggest clones take up 0.7% to 0.9%. This clonotype was seen at least ten times. Its specificity is unknown. The authors gated naive CD8 T cells as CD8+CD4-CCR7+CD45RA+ for sorting. Input material: naive CD8+ T cells from blood, with Jurkat cell RNA spiked in. The subset here: FACS-sorted CD8+CD4-CCR7+CD45RA+ naive T cells. The chain carries TRBV6-5 and TRBJ1-1, with a tentative D call TRBD1 (5 bases). The TCR sequence derives from a human donor in good health. Some libraries in this study had Jurkat cell RNA spiked in. This CDR3 is CASSYSHSGGTEAFF. The DNA of the CDR3 is TGTGCCAGCAGTTACTCCCACTCCGGGGGCACTGAAGCTTTCTTT.